The clone carrying this T cell receptor beta chain has ten or more counts. From the RT-PCR reads, TCRdb called clonotypes with MiXCR, one entry per CDR3 protein. The sample yields 650,000 to 800,000 distinct CDR3 sequences, 12% to 15% seen once. Specimen: memory CD4+ T cells from blood. The sequence came from a female donor in good health, serving as a healthy control.

The CDR3 reads CASSQGSQETQYF. The DNA of the CDR3 is TGTGCCAGCTCACAAGGTTCGCAAGAGACCCAGTACTTC. The chain couples TRBV18 to TRBJ2-5; D is uncertain. V gave up 4 bases and J gave up 2 bases, with 8 bases separating them. CDR1 and CDR2 from the germline V gene are KGHSH and LQKENI. The CDR3 is 13 residues long.